The 22 T cell receptor beta chains below come from one sample, sequenced in a study of blood T cell repertoires in COVID-19. Only in-frame clones appear in the TCRdb table, and some are missing; sequencing was by immunoSEQ multiplex PCR. The profile shows some 150,000 clones, around 87% of them singletons. Sequenced: peripheral blood. These receptors were taken from a woman in her sixties or seventies with active COVID-19.

The rearrangement links TRBV19 to TRBJ2-3; tentative D call: TRBD1 (6 bases). CDR1 and CDR2 from the germline V gene are LNHDA and SQIVND (reference sequence). Trimming shortened V by 4 bases and J by 3 bases, and 23 bases separated the two germline ends. The CDR3 sequence is 18 residues long. The CDR3 sequence is CASSKLDSGQLGTDTQYF. The CDR3 nucleotides are TGTGCCAGTAGTAAGCTCGACTCCGGACAGCTAGGAACAGATACGCAGTATTTT.

The chain links TRBV7-9 to TRBJ1-6; D not resolved. Looked up from germline, CDR1 is SEHNR and CDR2 is FQNEAQ (reference sequence). This CDR3 spans 13 amino acids. V dropped 5 bases and J dropped 8 bases, with 10 bases sitting between them. The CDR3 region has the DNA TGTGCCAGCAGCCTCAACCAGGATTCACCCCTCCACTTT. It yields the protein CASSLNQDSPLHF.

The chain joins TRBV19 to TRBJ2-7; 9 positions match TRBD2. CDR3 length: 14 amino acids. Trimming at V came to 5 bases and at J to 7 bases, leaving 9 bases not matched to a gene. Germline-derived CDR1 and CDR2 are LNHDA and SQIVND (reference sequence). CDR3 sequence (DNA): TGTGCCAGTAGTCCGTCCGGGACTAGCTTTGAGCAGTACTTC. Amino acid sequence: CASSPSGTSFEQYF.

This clone has a count of ten or more. The CDR3 region has the DNA TGCACCAGCAGCCAAGAATGGCAGGGGGTGGGTTATAGCAATCAGCCCCAGCATTTT. This gives the protein CTSSQEWQGVGYSNQPQHF. The genes are TRBV1 and TRBJ1-5; TRBD1, as called in the table, went unchecked against the DNA. TRBV1 is reported as a pseudogene. The CDR3 totals 19 residues.

The genes are TRBV6-2 or TRBV6-3 and TRBJ2-7; 7 bases map to TRBD2. Losses at the gene ends were 6 bases for V and 4 bases for J; bases not matched to a gene: 6. From germline, CDR1 is MNHEY and CDR2 SVGEGT. The length of the CDR3 is 13 residues. The CDR3: CASSGTNRYEQYF. DNA for the CDR3: TGTGCCAGCAGCGGGACTAATCGGTACGAGCAGTACTTC.

V gene TRBV28 combines with J gene TRBJ2-7; the match to TRBD1 covers 7 bases. In germline, CDR1 is MDHEN, CDR2 SYDVKM. The CDR3 extends over 15 amino acids. After removal of 7 bases from V and 6 bases from J, the junction contained 15 bases not matched to a gene. CDR3 in DNA: TGTGCCAGCAACCAGATGCGGCGCCGGACAGGCGAGCAGTACTTC. Its protein product is CASNQMRRRTGEQYF.

The chain combines TRBV3-1 (or the pseudogene TRBV3-2) with TRBJ2-5; TRBD1 might be the D (5 bases). Trimming took off 6 bases at V and 7 bases at J, with 18 bases between the two ends. The CDR3 has 14 amino acids. Germline V gene sequence: CDR1 LGHDT, CDR2 YNNKEL (reference sequence). CDR3 DNA: TGTGCCAGCAGTTTCCCTTGGGGCACGGGGACCCAGTACTTC. Protein product: CASSFPWGTGTQYF.

This rearrangement joins TRBV6-6 to TRBJ1-4; weak D call: TRBD1 (5 bases). Germline V CDR1 and CDR2: MNHNY, SVGAGI (reference sequence). This CDR3 has 15 amino acids. Deletions cut 5 bases from V and 6 bases from J, with 16 bases between. The CDR3 coding sequence is TGTGCCAGCAGTCCCGGGACTGTAGAGGATGAAAAACTGTTTTTT. Encoded protein: CASSPGTVEDEKLFF.

V usage is TRBV7-9 and J usage is TRBJ1-4, with D unclear. This CDR3 has 16 amino acids. Germline V gene lookup returns CDR1 SEHNR and CDR2 FQNEAQ (reference sequence). V gave up 2 bases and J gave up 4 bases, with 14 bases separating them. CDR3 DNA sequence: TGTGCCAGCAGCTTAATAGAGGGCCCCTTTAATGAAAAACTGTTTTTT. Translating gives CASSLIEGPFNEKLFF.

The J gene is TRBJ1-2, the V gene TRBV28; TRBD1 might be the D (6 bases). This CDR3 is built from 13 residues. Germline CDR1 MDHEN, CDR2 SYDVKM. V was trimmed by 7 bases and J by 2 bases, leaving 11 bases between them. CDR3: CASIRTANYGYTF. Here the CDR3 DNA reads TGTGCCAGCATTCGGACAGCAAACTATGGCTACACCTTC.

In this sample, this clone turned up many times. This chain connects TRBV4-1 to TRBJ1-5, with a tentative D call TRBD1 (5 bases). The CDR3 loop spans 16 amino acids. Germline V gene lookup returns CDR1 MGHRA and CDR2 YSYEKL. V lost 0 bases to trimming and J lost 5 bases, with 14 bases between them. Here the CDR3 reads CASSQDPGQAHQPQHF. Written as DNA, the CDR3 is TGCGCCAGCAGCCAAGATCCAGGACAAGCCCATCAGCCCCAGCATTTT.

The chain employs TRBV4-1 and TRBJ1-2; D perhaps matches TRBD1 (5 bases). The CDR3 sequence is 14 residues long. With 1 base removed from V and 7 bases from J, the gap between germline ends came to 13 bases. The V gene's germline CDR1 is MGHRA and CDR2 YSYEKL. This CDR3 is CASSQVAGPGGYTF. The CDR3 nucleotides read TGCGCCAGCAGCCAAGTCGCAGGGCCCGGTGGCTACACCTTC.

V and J are TRBV19 and TRBJ2-1, with a weak D call TRBD2 (6 bases). The CDR3 has 16 residues. V shed 3 bases and J shed 0 bases, with 12 bases lying between them. From germline, CDR1 is LNHDA and CDR2 SQIVND (reference sequence). CDR3 in amino acids: CASSIRWDFSYNEQFF. The CDR3 nucleotides are TGTGCCAGTAGTATCCGGTGGGACTTCTCCTACAATGAGCAGTTCTTC.

This chain connects TRBV7-8 to TRBJ2-3; D uncertain. The CDR3 spans 13 residues. Germline V gene sequence: CDR1 SGHVS, CDR2 FQNEAQ. The V and J ends lost 8 bases and 0 bases respectively, with 9 bases between them. The CDR3 sequence is CASGARSTDTQYF. DNA of the CDR3: TGTGCCAGCGGCGCCAGGAGCACAGATACGCAGTATTTT.

The chain is built from TRBV28 and TRBJ1-6; D is possibly TRBD1 (5 bases). The CDR3 has 15 amino acids. CDR1 and CDR2 from the germline V gene are MDHEN and SYDVKM. Trimming left V 6 bases short and J 6 bases short, with 15 bases between. CDR3 nucleotide sequence: TGTGCCAGCAGGACAAGGGGCGCCGGTAATTCACCCCTCCACTTT. Protein product: CASRTRGAGNSPLHF.

The chain links TRBV9 to TRBJ1-1, with a possible D match to TRBD1 (5 bases). The V gene's germline CDR1 is SGDLS and CDR2 YYNGEE. V was trimmed by 4 bases and J by 0 bases, leaving 25 bases between them. This CDR3 is 19 amino acids long. CDR3 residues: CASSPRDSVQTELNTEAFF. The CDR3 region has the DNA TGTGCCAGCAGCCCTCGAGACAGTGTACAGACTGAACTGAACACTGAAGCTTTCTTT.

CDR3: CASSLEGLTGTAQSKTQYF. DNA of the CDR3: TGTGCCAGCAGCTTAGAGGGATTAACGGGAACAGCCCAGTCAAAGACCCAGTACTTC. The genes are TRBV11-2 and TRBJ2-5; TRBD2 is a possible D gene (5 bases). Germline V gene sequence: CDR1 SGHAT, CDR2 FQNNGV. V gave up 0 bases and J gave up 6 bases, with 26 bases separating them. The CDR3 spans 19 residues.

The rearrangement uses TRBV7-2 and TRBJ2-7, with 9 nucleotides matching TRBD2. The CDR3 runs to 15 residues. Per germline, CDR1 SGHTA and CDR2 FQGNSA. V was clipped by 2 bases and J by 4 bases; unmatched bases: 6. The CDR3: CASSLFSGSGYEQYF. CDR3 bases: TGTGCCAGCAGCTTATTTAGCGGGAGTGGATACGAGCAGTACTTC.

This clone was detected only once. V is TRBV15 and J is TRBJ1-6, with a possible D match to TRBD1 (5 bases). V was shortened by 5 bases and J by 2 bases, with 16 bases between the two germline ends. The CDR3 is 17 residues long. Germline CDR1 and CDR2: LNHNV and YYDKDF (reference sequence). CDR3 loop: CATSAPGRGPYNSPLHF. The CDR3 coding sequence is TGTGCCACCAGCGCCCCCGGGAGGGGCCCCTATAATTCACCCCTCCACTTT.

The chain carries TRBV29-1 and TRBJ1-2, with D possibly being TRBD1 (6 bases). The CDR3 covers 13 residues. V lost 6 bases, J lost 8 bases, and 19 bases lay in between. Germline V gene data show CDR1 as SQVTM and CDR2 as ANQGSEA. The CDR3 is CSVVKTGVGGYTF. CDR3 nucleotide sequence: TGCAGCGTCGTTAAGACAGGCGTCGGGGGCTACACCTTC.

This chain joins TRBV25-1 and TRBJ1-1; 7 bases agree with TRBD1. Germline assignment: CDR1 MGHDK and CDR2 SYGVNS. V trimming: 4 bases; J trimming: 5 bases; junction bases outside the gene matches: 16. The CDR3 has 17 residues. This CDR3 is CASSATGFLAGKTEAFF. The DNA for the CDR3 is TGTGCCAGCAGTGCGACAGGGTTTCTTGCTGGGAAAACTGAAGCTTTCTTT.

The rearrangement joins TRBV5-5 to TRBJ2-2; TRBD2 aligns across 9 bases. The CDR3 loop spans 16 amino acids. The germline gives CDR1 SGHKS, CDR2 YYEKEE (reference sequence). Trimming cost V 4 bases and J 3 bases; bases outside gene matches: 7. CDR3 DNA sequence: TGTGCCAGCAGCGGCTGGGGCGGGAGGGACACCGGGGAGCTGTTTTTT. This codes for CASSGWGGRDTGELFF.